This T cell receptor beta chain derives from a study of CD8 T cells in Susac syndrome. The germline V gene encodes CDR1 SQVTM and CDR2 ANQGSEA. V dropped 4 bases and J dropped 3 bases, with 6 bases sitting between them. The CDR3 sequence is 11 residues long. Reverse transcription of 0.5 to 1 ug RNA was carried out with random hexamers. One entry per CDR3 protein results from TCRdb running MiXCR on the immunoSEQ multiplex PCR reads. Of 20,000 or so distinct CDR3 sequences listed, 95% are singletons. The sequence was obtained from a human donor in good health. The sequenced sample was CD8+ T cells from PBMCs. This chain uses TRBV29-1 with TRBJ1-2, with D hard to call. The CDR3 region is CSVVGDYGYTF. The CDR3 nucleotides read TGCAGCGTTGTCGGGGACTATGGCTACACCTTC.